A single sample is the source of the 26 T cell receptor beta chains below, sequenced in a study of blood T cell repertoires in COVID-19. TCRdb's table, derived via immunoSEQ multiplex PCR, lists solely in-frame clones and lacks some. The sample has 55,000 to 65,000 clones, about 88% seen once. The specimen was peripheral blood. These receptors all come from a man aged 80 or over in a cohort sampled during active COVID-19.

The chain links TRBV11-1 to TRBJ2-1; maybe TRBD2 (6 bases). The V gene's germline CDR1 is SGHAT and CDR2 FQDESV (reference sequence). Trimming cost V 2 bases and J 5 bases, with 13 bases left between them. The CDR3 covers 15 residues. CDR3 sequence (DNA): TGTGCCAGCAGCTTACTTTTAACTAGCCACAATGAGCAGTTCTTC. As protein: CASSLLLTSHNEQFF.

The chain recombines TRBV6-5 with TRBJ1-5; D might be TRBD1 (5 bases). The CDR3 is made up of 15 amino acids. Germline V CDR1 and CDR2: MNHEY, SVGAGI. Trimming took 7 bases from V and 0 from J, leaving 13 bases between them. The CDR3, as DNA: TGTGCCAGCAATGCAGGGATTAATAGCAATCAGCCCCAGCATTTT. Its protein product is CASNAGINSNQPQHF.

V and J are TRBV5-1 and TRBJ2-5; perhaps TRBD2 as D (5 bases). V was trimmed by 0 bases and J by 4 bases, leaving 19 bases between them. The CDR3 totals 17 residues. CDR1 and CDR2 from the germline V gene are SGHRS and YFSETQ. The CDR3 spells CASSLADFASPLETQYF. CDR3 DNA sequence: TGCGCCAGCAGCTTGGCCGATTTTGCTAGCCCGCTAGAGACCCAGTACTTC.

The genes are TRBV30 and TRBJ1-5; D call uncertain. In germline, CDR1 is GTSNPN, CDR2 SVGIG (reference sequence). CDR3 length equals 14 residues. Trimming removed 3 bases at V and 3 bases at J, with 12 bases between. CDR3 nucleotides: TGTGCCTGGAGCACAGACAATGCCAATCAGCCCCAGCATTTT. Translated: CAWSTDNANQPQHF. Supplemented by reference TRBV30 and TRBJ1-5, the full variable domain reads SQTIHQWPATLVQPVGSPLSLECTVEGTSNPNLYWYRQAAGRGLQLLFYSVGIGQISSEVPQNLSASRPQDRQFILSSKKLLLSDSGFYLCAWSTDNANQPQHFGDGTRLSIL.

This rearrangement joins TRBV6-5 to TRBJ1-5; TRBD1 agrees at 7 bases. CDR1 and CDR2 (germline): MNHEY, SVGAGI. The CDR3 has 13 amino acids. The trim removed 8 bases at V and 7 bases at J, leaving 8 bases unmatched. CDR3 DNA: TGTGCCAGCGGCAGGGGGTTAGGACAGCCCCAGCATTTT. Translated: CASGRGLGQPQHF.

The CDR3 coding sequence is TGTGCCAGCGGGAAAGGGGGACATGAGCAGTTCTTC. Translating gives CASGKGGHEQFF. V and J are TRBV6-6 and TRBJ2-1; possibly TRBD1 for D (6 bases). In germline, CDR1 is MNHNY, CDR2 SVGAGI (reference sequence). Trimming removed 8 bases from V and 8 bases from J, with 13 bases in between. This CDR3 is 12 amino acids long.

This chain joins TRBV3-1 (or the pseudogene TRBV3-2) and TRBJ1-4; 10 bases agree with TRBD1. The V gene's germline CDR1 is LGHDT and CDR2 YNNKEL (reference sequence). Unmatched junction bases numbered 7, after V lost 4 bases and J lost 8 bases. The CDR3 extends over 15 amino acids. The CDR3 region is CASSLRQGAGEKLFF. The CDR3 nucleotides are TGTGCCAGCAGCCTTCGACAGGGGGCAGGGGAAAAACTGTTTTTT.

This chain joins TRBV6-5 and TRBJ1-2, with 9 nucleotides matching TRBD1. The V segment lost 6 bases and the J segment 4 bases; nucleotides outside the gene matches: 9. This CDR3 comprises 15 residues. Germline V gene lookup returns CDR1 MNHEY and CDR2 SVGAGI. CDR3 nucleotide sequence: TGTGCCAGCAGGACGACAGGGGGTTTGATCTATGGCTACACCTTC. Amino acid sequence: CASRTTGGLIYGYTF.

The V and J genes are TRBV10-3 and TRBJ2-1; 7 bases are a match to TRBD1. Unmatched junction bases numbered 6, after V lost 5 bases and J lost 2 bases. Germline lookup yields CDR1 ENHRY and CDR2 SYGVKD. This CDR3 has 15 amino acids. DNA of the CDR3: TGTGCCATCAGTTTCGCCCAGGGGGCCTACAATGAGCAGTTCTTC. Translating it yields CAISFAQGAYNEQFF.

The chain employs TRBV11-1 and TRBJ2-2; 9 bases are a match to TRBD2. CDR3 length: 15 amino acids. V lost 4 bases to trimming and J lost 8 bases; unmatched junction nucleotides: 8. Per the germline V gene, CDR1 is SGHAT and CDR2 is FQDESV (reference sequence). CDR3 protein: CASSSSGGPSGELFF. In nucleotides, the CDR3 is TGTGCCAGCAGCTCGAGCGGGGGGCCATCTGGGGAGCTGTTTTTT. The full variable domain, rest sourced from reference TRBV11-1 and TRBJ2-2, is EAEVAQSPRYKITEKSQAVAFWCDPISGHATLYWYRQILGQGPELLVQFQDESVVDDSQLPKDRFSAERLKGVDSTLKIQPAELGDSAMYLCASSSSGGPSGELFFGEGSRLTVL.

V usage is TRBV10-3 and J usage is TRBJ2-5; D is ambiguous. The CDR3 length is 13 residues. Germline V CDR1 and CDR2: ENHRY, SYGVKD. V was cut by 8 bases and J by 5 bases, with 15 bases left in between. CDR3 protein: CAIWALGLETQYF. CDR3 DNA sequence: TGTGCCATCTGGGCCCTGGGCCTCGAGACCCAGTACTTC.

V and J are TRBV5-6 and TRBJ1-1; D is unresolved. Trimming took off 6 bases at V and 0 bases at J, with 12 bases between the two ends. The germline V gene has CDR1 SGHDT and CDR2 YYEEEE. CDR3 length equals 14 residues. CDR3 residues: CASTQRGVNTEAFF. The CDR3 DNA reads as TGTGCCAGCACCCAGAGAGGCGTGAACACTGAAGCTTTCTTT.

Written as DNA, the CDR3 is TGCGCCAGCAGCCAGTCCGAGGGTACTCAGCCCCAGCATTTT. Its protein is CASSQSEGTQPQHF. The chain has TRBV4-1 and TRBJ1-5; no clear D gene. Trimming removed 3 bases from V and 6 bases from J, with 12 bases in between. Germline CDR1 reads MGHRA; CDR2 reads YSYEKL. CDR3 length equals 14 residues.

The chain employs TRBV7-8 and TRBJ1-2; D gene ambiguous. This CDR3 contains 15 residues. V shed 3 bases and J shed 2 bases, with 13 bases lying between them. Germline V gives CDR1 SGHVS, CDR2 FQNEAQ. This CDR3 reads CASSFYSGVNYGYTF. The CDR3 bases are TGTGCCAGCAGCTTTTATTCAGGCGTAAACTATGGCTACACCTTC.

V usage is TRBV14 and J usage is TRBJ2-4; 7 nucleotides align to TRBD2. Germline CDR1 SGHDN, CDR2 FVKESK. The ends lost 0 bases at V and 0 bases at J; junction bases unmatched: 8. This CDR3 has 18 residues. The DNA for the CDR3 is TGTGCCAGCAGCCAAGATCGGTCTAGCGGAGTAGCCAAAAACATTCAGTACTTC. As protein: CASSQDRSSGVAKNIQYF.

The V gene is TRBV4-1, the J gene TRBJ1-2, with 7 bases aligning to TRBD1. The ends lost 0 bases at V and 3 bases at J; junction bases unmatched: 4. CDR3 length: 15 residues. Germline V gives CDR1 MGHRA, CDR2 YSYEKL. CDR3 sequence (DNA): TGCGCCAGCAGCCAAGATGGGGACAGCCACTATGGCTACACCTTC. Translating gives CASSQDGDSHYGYTF.

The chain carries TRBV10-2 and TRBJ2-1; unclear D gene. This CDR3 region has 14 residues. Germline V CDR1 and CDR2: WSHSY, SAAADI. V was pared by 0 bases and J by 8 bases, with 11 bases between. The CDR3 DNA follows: TGCGCCAGCAGTGAGTCGTCCCTACTCGATGAGCAGTTCTTC. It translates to CASSESSLLDEQFF.

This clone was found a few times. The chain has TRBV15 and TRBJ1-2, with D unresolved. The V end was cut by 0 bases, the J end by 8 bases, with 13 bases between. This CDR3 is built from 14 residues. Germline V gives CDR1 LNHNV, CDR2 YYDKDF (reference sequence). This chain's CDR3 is CATSRDREWEGYTF. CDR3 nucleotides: TGTGCCACCAGCAGAGATAGGGAGTGGGAGGGCTACACCTTC.

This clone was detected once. In DNA form, the CDR3 reads TGTGCCAGCAGCCTCACTAGCGGCCCGAATGAGCAGTTCTTC. Translated: CASSLTSGPNEQFF. The V gene is TRBV11-3, the J gene TRBJ2-1; 8 positions agree with TRBD2. This CDR3 region has 14 residues. V lost 5 bases and J lost 7; bases outside the gene matches: 7. CDR1 is SGHNT and CDR2 is YENEEA in the germline V gene. Full variable domain (outside the CDR3, taken from reference TRBV11-3 and TRBJ2-1): EAGVVQSPRYKIIEKKQPVAFWCNPISGHNTLYWYLQNLGQGPELLIRYENEEAVDDSQLPKDRFSAERLKGVDSTLKIQPAELGDSAVYLCASSLTSGPNEQFFGPGTRLTVL.

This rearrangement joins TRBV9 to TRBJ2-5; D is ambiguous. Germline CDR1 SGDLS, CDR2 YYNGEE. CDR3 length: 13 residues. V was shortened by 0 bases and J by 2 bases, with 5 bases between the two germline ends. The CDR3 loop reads CASSVDSQETQYF. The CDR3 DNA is TGTGCCAGCAGCGTAGACAGTCAAGAGACCCAGTACTTC. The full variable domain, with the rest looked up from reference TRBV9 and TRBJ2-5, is DSGVTQTPKHLITATGQRVTLRCSPRSGDLSVYWYQQSLDQGLQFLIQYYNGEERAKGNILERFSAQQFPDLHSELNLSSLELGDSALYFCASSVDSQETQYFGPGTRLLVL.

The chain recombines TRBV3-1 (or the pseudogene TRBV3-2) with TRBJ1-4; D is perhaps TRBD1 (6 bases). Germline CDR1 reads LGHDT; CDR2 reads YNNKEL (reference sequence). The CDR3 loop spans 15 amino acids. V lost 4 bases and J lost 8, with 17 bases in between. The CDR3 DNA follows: TGTGCCAGCAGCCCCGGGGGGGCATGGGAAGAAAAACTGTTTTTT. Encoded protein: CASSPGGAWEEKLFF.

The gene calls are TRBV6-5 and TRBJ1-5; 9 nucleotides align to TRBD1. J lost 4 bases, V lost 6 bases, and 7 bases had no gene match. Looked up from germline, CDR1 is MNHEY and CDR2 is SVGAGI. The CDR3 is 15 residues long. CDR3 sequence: CASSGGQGGNQPQHF. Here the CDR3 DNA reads TGTGCCAGCAGCGGGGGACAGGGTGGGAATCAGCCCCAGCATTTT.

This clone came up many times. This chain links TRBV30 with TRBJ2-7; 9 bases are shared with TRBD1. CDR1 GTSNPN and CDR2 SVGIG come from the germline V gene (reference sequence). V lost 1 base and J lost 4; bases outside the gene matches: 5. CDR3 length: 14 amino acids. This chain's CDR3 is CAWSAGTGLYEQYF. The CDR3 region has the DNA TGTGCCTGGAGTGCCGGGACAGGGCTATACGAGCAGTACTTC.

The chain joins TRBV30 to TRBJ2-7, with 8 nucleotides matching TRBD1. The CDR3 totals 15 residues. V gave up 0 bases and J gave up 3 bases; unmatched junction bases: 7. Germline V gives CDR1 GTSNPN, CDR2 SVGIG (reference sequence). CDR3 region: CAWSVRTGLNYEQYF. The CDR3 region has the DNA TGTGCCTGGAGTGTACGGACAGGGCTCAACTACGAGCAGTACTTC.

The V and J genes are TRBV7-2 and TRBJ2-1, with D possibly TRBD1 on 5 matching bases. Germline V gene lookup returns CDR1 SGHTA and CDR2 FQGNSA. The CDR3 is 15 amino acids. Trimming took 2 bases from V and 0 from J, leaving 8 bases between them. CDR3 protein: CASSLSQGSYNEQFF. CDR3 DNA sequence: TGTGCCAGCAGCTTAAGCCAGGGCTCCTACAATGAGCAGTTCTTC.

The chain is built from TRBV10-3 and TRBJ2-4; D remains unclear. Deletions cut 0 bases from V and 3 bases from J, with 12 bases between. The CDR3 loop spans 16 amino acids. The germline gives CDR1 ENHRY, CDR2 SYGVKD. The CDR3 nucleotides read TGTGCCATCAGTGAGTCTTGGGCGTATGGCAAAAACATTCAGTACTTC. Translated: CAISESWAYGKNIQYF.